Each of the 9 T cell receptor beta chains below was sequenced from the same sample in a study of blood T cell repertoires in COVID-19. Sequenced by immunoSEQ multiplex PCR; TCRdb stores in-frame clones only, minus some. The table has about 34,000 clones, 60% to 80% seen once. Sequenced input: peripheral blood. The receptors come from a man at least 80 years old with active or convalescent COVID-19.

This chain uses TRBV7-9 with TRBJ2-3; tentative D call: TRBD2 (5 bases). The germline CDR1 and CDR2 sequences are SEHNR and FQNEAQ (reference sequence). This CDR3 is 14 amino acids long. Trimming took 5 bases from V and 4 from J, leaving 13 bases between them. The CDR3 nucleotides are TGTGCCAGCAGCCCCCCCGGGATTCCAGATACGCAGTATTTT. This translates into CASSPPGIPDTQYF.

This chain joins TRBV3-1 (or the pseudogene TRBV3-2) and TRBJ2-7, with 9 bases identical to TRBD2. The CDR3 is made up of 16 amino acids. Germline assignment: CDR1 LGHDT and CDR2 YNNKEL (reference sequence). The junction had 7 bases not matched to a gene; V was cut back by 4 bases and J by 0 bases. CDR3 region: CASSPRDSGSSYEQYF. CDR3 bases: TGTGCCAGCAGCCCCCGGGATAGCGGGAGCTCCTACGAGCAGTACTTC.

This clone was counted between two and nine times. The rearrangement links TRBV5-1 to TRBJ2-1; D might be TRBD2 (6 bases). This CDR3 is built from 14 residues. Germline V CDR1 and CDR2: SGHRS, YFSETQ. V was trimmed by 4 bases and J by 4 bases, leaving 12 bases between them. The CDR3 loop reads CASSIGSSYNEQFF. CDR3 DNA sequence: TGCGCCAGCAGCATCGGGAGTAGTTACAATGAGCAGTTCTTC. Using reference TRBV5-1 and TRBJ2-1 for the parts outside the CDR3, the full variable domain is KAGVTQTPRYLIKTRGQQVTLSCSPISGHRSVSWYQQTPGQGLQFLFEYFSETQRNKGNFPGRFSGRQFSNSRSEMNVSTLELGDSALYLCASSIGSSYNEQFFGPGTRLTVL.

The chain links TRBV19 to TRBJ1-2; TRBD1 matches 8 bases. There are 14 residues in the CDR3. Germline loops: CDR1 LNHDA, CDR2 SQIVND (reference sequence). V gave up 7 bases and J gave up 3 bases; unmatched junction bases: 7. CDR3 coding DNA: TGTGCCAGTAAGAGACAGGGGTCAGACTATGGCTACACCTTC. Protein product: CASKRQGSDYGYTF. The complete variable domain, with remaining parts taken from reference TRBV19 and TRBJ1-2, reads DGGITQSPKYLFRKEGQNVTLSCEQNLNHDAMYWYRQDPGQGLRLIYYSQIVNDFQKGDIAEGYSVSREKKESFPLTVTSAQKNPTAFYLCASKRQGSDYGYTFGSGTRLTVV.

The rearrangement joins TRBV4-3 to TRBJ2-4; 8 bases agree with TRBD1. This CDR3 comprises 16 residues. V lost 1 base to trimming and J lost 5 bases; unmatched junction nucleotides: 7. CDR1 is LGHNA, CDR2 YSLEER, per germline. Here the CDR3 DNA reads TGCGCCAGCAGCCAAGCTTTCGGACAGGGCCAAAACATTCAGTACTTC. Protein: CASSQAFGQGQNIQYF.

This chain joins TRBV3-1 (or the pseudogene TRBV3-2) and TRBJ1-2; the match to TRBD1 covers 8 bases. Trimming at V came to 1 base and at J to 5 bases, leaving 9 bases not matched to a gene. This CDR3 has 16 residues. CDR1 is LGHDT, CDR2 YNNKEL, per germline (reference sequence). CDR3 nucleotide sequence: TGTGCCAGCAGCCAAGGGGACAGGTTCTTATGGTATGGCTACACCTTC. Amino acid sequence: CASSQGDRFLWYGYTF.

The chain joins TRBV28 to TRBJ2-7, with D perhaps TRBD2 (6 bases). V shed 3 bases and J shed 0 bases, with 15 bases lying between them. This CDR3 has 16 residues. Germline V CDR1 and CDR2: MDHEN, SYDVKM. The CDR3 loop is CASSFGVLATSYEQYF. In DNA form, the CDR3 reads TGTGCCAGCAGTTTCGGCGTGCTAGCGACCTCCTACGAGCAGTACTTC.

The sample holds a few counts of this clone. This chain connects TRBV7-9 to TRBJ2-7; TRBD1 agrees at 9 bases. The CDR3 sequence is 15 residues long. Germline lookup yields CDR1 SEHNR and CDR2 FQNEAQ (reference sequence). Unmatched junction bases numbered 5, after V lost 5 bases and J lost 0 bases. CDR3 in amino acids: CASSTGTGSSYEQYF. The DNA for the CDR3 is TGTGCCAGCAGCACCGGGACAGGGAGCTCCTACGAGCAGTACTTC.

This clone was found a few times. V is TRBV18 and J is TRBJ1-4; D ambiguous. Germline CDR1 reads KGHSH; CDR2 reads LQKENI. The V end was cut by 6 bases, the J end by 4 bases, with 9 bases between. The CDR3 sequence is 13 residues long. CDR3 protein: CASSAAVNEKLFF. The CDR3 DNA follows: TGTGCCAGCTCCGCGGCGGTTAATGAAAAACTGTTTTTT.